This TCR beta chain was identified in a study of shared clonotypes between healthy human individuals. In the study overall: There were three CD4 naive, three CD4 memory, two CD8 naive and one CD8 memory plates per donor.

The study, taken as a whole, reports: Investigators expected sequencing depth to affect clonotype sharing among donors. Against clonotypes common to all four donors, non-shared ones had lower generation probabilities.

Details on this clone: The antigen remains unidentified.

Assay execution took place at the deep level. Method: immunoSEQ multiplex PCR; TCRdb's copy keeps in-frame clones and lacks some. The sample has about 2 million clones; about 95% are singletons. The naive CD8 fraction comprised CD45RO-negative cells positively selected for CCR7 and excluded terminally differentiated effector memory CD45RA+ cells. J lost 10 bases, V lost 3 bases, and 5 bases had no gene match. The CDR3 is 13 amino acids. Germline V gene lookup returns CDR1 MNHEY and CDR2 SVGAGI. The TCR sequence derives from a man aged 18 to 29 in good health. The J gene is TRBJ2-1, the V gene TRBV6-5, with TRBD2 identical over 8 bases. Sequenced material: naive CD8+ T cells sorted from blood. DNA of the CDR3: TGTGCCAGCAGTTATTCGAGCGGGAGCGAGCAGTTCTTC. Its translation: CASSYSSGSEQFF.